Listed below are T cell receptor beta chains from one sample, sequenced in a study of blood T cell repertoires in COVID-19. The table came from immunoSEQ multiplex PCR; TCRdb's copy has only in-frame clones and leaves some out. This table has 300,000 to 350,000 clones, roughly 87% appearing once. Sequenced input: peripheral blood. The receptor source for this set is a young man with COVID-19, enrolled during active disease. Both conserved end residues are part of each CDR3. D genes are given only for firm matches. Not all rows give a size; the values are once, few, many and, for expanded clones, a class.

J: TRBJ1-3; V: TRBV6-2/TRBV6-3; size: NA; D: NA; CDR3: CASSSGTLGNTIYF; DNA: TGTGCCAGCAGTTCTGGGACACTGGGAAACACCATATATTTT
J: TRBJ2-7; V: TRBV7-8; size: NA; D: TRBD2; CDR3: CASSLASLAGSYEQYF; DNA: TGTGCCAGCAGCTTAGCGTCACTAGCGGGGTCCTACGAGCAGTACTTC
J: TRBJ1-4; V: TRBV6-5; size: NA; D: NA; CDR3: CASSRGKDEKLFF; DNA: TGTGCCAGTAGTCGGGGGAAGGATGAAAAACTGTTTTTT
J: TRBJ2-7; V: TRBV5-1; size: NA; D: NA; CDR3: CASSFLAGQSEQYF; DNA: TGCGCCAGCAGCTTTTTAGCGGGACAGTCCGAGCAGTACTTC
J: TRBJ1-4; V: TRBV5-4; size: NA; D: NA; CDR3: CASSLGGFNEKLFF; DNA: TGTGCCAGCAGCTTGGGGGGCTTTAATGAAAAACTGTTTTTT
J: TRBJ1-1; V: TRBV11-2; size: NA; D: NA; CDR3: CASSLAGFGVQNTEAFF; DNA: TGTGCCAGCAGCTTAGCTGGGTTCGGGGTTCAGAACACTGAAGCTTTCTTT
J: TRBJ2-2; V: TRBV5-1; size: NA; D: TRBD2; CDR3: CASSLSGGGPSGELFF; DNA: TGCGCCAGCAGCTTGTCCGGGGGAGGGCCGTCCGGGGAGCTGTTTTTT
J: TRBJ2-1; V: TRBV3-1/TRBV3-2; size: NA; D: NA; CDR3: CASSPTVSSYNEQFF; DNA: TGTGCCAGCAGCCCAACGGTTAGCTCCTACAATGAGCAGTTCTTC
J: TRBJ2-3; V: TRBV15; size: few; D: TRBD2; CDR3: CATSRAWWTSGRSTDTQYF; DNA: TGTGCCACCAGCAGGGCCTGGTGGACTAGCGGGAGAAGCACAGATACGCAGTATTTT
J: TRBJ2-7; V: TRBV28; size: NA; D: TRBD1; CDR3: CASSSPGQGLYEQYF; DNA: TGTGCCAGCAGTTCGCCGGGACAGGGATTATACGAGCAGTACTTC
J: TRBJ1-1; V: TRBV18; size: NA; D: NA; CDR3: CASSPRRGPAEAFF; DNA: TGTGCCAGCTCACCACGAAGGGGTCCTGCTGAAGCTTTCTTT
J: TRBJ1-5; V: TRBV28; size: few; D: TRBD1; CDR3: CASSPQGAQDQPQHF; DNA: TGTGCCAGCAGTCCCCAGGGGGCTCAGGATCAGCCCCAGCATTTT
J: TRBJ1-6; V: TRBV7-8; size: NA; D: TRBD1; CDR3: CASSPTGTGNSPLHF; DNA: TGTGCCAGCAGCCCAACCGGGACAGGCAATTCACCCCTCCACTTT
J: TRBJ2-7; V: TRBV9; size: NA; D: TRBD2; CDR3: CASSIGTSGSREQYF; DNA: TGTGCCAGCAGCATAGGGACTAGCGGGAGCCGGGAGCAGTACTTC
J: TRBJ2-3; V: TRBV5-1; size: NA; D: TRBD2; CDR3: CASSPTYSGGGMNTQYF; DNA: TGCGCCAGCAGCCCTACCTACTCCGGGGGGGGCATGAATACGCAGTATTTT
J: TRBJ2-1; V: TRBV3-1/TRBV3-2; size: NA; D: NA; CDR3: CASSQDGGRYSSYNEQFF; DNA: TGTGCCAGCAGCCAAGATGGGGGCAGGTATAGCTCCTACAATGAGCAGTTCTTC
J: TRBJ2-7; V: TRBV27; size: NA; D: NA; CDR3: CASSPSGGQESYEQYF; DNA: TGTGCCAGCAGTCCCTCAGGCGGGCAGGAGTCCTACGAGCAGTACTTC
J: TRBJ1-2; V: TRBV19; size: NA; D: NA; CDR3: CASSIAGEGYGYTF; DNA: TGTGCCAGTAGTATAGCAGGGGAAGGATATGGCTACACCTTC
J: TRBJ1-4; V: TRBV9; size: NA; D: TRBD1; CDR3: CASSVDRGSEKLFF; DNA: TGTGCCAGCAGCGTAGACAGGGGGTCGGAAAAACTGTTTTTT
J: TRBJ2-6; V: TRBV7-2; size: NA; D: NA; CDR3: CASSPGTGIWGANVLTF; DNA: TGTGCCAGCAGCCCCGGGACTGGGATCTGGGGAGCCAACGTCCTGACTTTC
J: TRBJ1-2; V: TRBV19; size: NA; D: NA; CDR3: CASSPRDNYYTF; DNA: TGTGCCAGTAGTCCCCGGGACAACTACTACACCTTC
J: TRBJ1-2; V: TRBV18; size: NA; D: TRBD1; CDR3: CASSPPDRGRNGYTF; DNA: TGTGCCAGCTCACCACCGGACAGGGGGCGTAATGGCTACACCTTC
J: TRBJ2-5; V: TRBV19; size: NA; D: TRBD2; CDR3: CASTGGGGETQYF; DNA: TGTGCCAGTACTGGCGGGGGAGGAGAGACCCAGTACTTC
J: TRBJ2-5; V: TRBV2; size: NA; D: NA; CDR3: CASSRTGPGVQETQYF; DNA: TGTGCCAGCAGTCGGACCGGGCCCGGGGTCCAAGAGACCCAGTACTTC
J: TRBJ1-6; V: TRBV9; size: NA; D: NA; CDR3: CASSVYRANSPLHF; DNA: TGTGCCAGCAGCGTATACAGGGCTAATTCACCCCTCCACTTT
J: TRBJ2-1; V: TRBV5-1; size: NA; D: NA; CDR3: CASSFSDTNDEQFF; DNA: TGCGCCAGCAGCTTTAGCGATACGAACGATGAGCAGTTCTTC
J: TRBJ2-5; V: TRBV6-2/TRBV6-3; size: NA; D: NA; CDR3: CASSYYGGQTQYF; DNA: TGTGCCAGCAGTTACTACGGCGGCCAGACCCAGTACTTC
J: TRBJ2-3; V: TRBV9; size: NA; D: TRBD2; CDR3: CASSADGLAGAMGTDTQYF; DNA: TGTGCCAGCAGCGCCGACGGGCTAGCGGGGGCCATGGGCACAGATACGCAGTATTTT
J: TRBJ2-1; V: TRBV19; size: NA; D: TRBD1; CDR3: CASSIRQGFDEQFF; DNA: TGTGCCAGTAGTATAAGACAGGGGTTCGACGAGCAGTTCTTC
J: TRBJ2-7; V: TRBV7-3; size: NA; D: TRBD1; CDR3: CASSLSQGDRYEQYF; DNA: TGTGCCAGCAGCTTATCTCAGGGGGATCGCTACGAGCAGTACTTC
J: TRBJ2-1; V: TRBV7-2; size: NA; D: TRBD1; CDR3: CASSLLGTGGDGIEQFF; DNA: TGTGCCAGCAGCTTATTGGGGACAGGGGGCGACGGTATTGAGCAGTTCTTC
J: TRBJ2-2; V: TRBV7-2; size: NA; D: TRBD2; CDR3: CASSLFGGGAVGELFF; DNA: TGTGCCAGCAGCTTATTCGGCGGGGGGGCCGTCGGGGAGCTGTTTTTT
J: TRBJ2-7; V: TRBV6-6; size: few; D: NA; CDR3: CASSSPGSRGTYEQYF; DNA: TGTGCCAGCAGCTCCCCCGGTTCGCGGGGAACCTACGAGCAGTACTTC
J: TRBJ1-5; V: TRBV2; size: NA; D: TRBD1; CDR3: CASGPPGQINQPQHF; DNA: TGTGCCAGCGGGCCCCCGGGACAGATCAATCAGCCCCAGCATTTT
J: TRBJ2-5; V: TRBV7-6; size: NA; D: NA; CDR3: CASSSSGGETQYF; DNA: TGTGCCAGCAGCTCCTCAGGTGGAGAGACCCAGTACTTC
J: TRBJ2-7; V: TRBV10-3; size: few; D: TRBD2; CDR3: CAIGDPSGGKPYEQYF; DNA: TGTGCCATCGGGGACCCTAGCGGGGGGAAACCCTACGAGCAGTACTTC
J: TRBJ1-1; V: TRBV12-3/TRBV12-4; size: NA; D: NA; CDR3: CASSFQENTEAFF; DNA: TGTGCCAGCAGTTTTCAGGAGAACACTGAAGCTTTCTTT
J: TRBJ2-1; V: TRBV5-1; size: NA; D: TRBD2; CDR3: CASRPTGTRRNEQFF; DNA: TGCGCCAGCAGACCGACCGGGACTAGGAGGAATGAGCAGTTCTTC
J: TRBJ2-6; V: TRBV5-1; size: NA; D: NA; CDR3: CASSLQAGANVLTF; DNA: TGCGCCAGCAGCCTGCAGGCTGGGGCCAACGTCCTGACTTTC
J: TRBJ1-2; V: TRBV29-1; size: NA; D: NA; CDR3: CSVSDYGYTF; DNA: TGCAGCGTCAGTGACTATGGCTACACCTTC
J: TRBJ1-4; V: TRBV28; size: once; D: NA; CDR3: CASSLRGSSGRKLFF; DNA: TGTGCCAGCAGTTTAAGGGGCAGCTCAGGGAGGAAACTGTTTTTT
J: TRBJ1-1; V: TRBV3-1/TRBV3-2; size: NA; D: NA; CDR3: CASSQESGSRRPRAFF; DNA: TGTGCCAGCAGCCAAGAGTCAGGTTCAAGAAGACCACGGGCTTTCTTT